This TCR beta chain derives from a study of blood T cells in healthy people across ages. Overall study: Through template switching, about one barcoded beta molecule was captured per two T cells, as measured in model experiments.

Study outcomes and limitations: Older age coincided with a roughly linear decline in TCR beta diversity per million T cells. Using unsorted PBMCs precluded a conclusive naive versus antigen-experienced comparison.

It was with a sample-barcoded 5' primer and a J-beta primer mix that a second PCR of about 6 to 11 cycles was run. TCRdb reprocessed the 5' RACE reads via MiXCR and lists one record per CDR3 protein. The table lists fewer than 2 million distinct CDR3 sequences, more than 35% of them singletons, with roughly 24% in the top ten. This clonotype appeared a few times. The antigen is unknown. The V gene's germline CDR1 is DFQATT and CDR2 SNEGSKA (reference sequence). V was trimmed by 3 bases and J by 3 bases, leaving 12 bases between them. This CDR3 spans 14 amino acids. Material for sequencing was blood. This sequence originates from a human donor in good health. The J gene is TRBJ2-1, the V gene TRBV20-1; D is ambiguous. CDR3 in amino acids: CSASQKRNYNEQFF. CDR3 bases: TGCAGTGCTAGCCAAAAAAGGAACTACAATGAGCAGTTCTTC.